Listed below are T cell receptor beta chains from one sample, sequenced in a study of beta chain features in type 1 diabetes. Using immunoSEQ multiplex PCR, the repertoire was profiled, and TCRdb retains in-frame clones only, with some absent. The table shows some 300,000 clones, with about 8.5% occurring only once. Sequenced material: central memory CD4+ T cells from blood. The origin of the receptors is a woman aged 18-29 years in good health. CDR3s include the opening cysteine and the closing phenylalanine or tryptophan. A D gene is named only where the DNA matches it firmly. The size field is filled for only some rows; it gives once, few, many or a size class.

v_gene	d_gene	j_gene	abundance	CDR3aa	CDR3nt
TRBV5-4	.	TRBJ2-5	few	CASSGGVQETQYF	TGTGCCAGCAGCGGAGGGGTCCAAGAGACCCAGTACTTC
TRBV7-2	.	TRBJ2-4	few	CASSASGQLAKNIQYF	TGTGCCAGCAGCGCCAGTGGTCAGCTAGCCAAAAACATTCAGTACTTC
TRBV6-5	.	TRBJ2-3	.	CASSYSERADTQYF	TGTGCCAGCAGTTACTCAGAACGCGCAGATACGCAGTATTTT
TRBV2	.	TRBJ1-1	few	CASTARTEAFF	TGTGCCAGCACAGCTAGGACTGAAGCTTTCTTT
TRBV25-1	.	TRBJ1-5	few	CASSESKGSNQPQHF	TGTGCCAGCAGTGAATCTAAGGGTAGCAATCAGCCCCAGCATTTT
TRBV7-8	TRBD1	TRBJ1-2	.	CASSSPQGKISGYTF	TGTGCCAGCAGCTCCCCACAGGGGAAAATCTCTGGCTACACCTTC
TRBV6-6	.	TRBJ2-2	.	CATYRETGELFF	TGTGCCACCTACAGGGAGACCGGGGAGCTGTTTTTT
TRBV25-1	TRBD2	TRBJ2-3	.	CASSMRGSTDTQYF	TGTGCCAGCAGTATGCGGGGGAGCACAGATACGCAGTATTTT
TRBV28	.	TRBJ1-2	.	CASSETDNYGYTF	TGTGCCAGCAGCGAGACAGATAACTATGGCTACACCTTC
TRBV5-1	.	TRBJ1-2	many	CASSLALYDYGYTF	TGCGCCAGCAGCTTGGCCTTGTACGACTATGGCTACACCTTC
TRBV7-9	TRBD1	TRBJ2-2	.	CASSSAGTGRRTGELFF	TGTGCCAGCAGCTCAGCCGGGACAGGGAGGCGCACCGGGGAGCTGTTTTTT